These T cell receptor beta chains were read from a single sample in a study of blood T cell repertoires in COVID-19. The protocol was immunoSEQ multiplex PCR, while the TCRdb copy is restricted to in-frame clones and leaves out a portion. The sample has about 150,000 clones; 84% are singletons. Sequencing was done on a sample of peripheral blood. The receptors derive from a man between 65 and 79 years old with acute or convalescent COVID-19. The CDR3 runs from the conserved cysteine through the conserved F or W. The D gene is left open where the match is weak. Clone size, where shown, is once, few, many, or a class for clones that have expanded.

d_call	clone_size	v_call	j_call	cdr3_aa
TRBD1	once	TRBV10-3	TRBJ1-2	CAISEQGTGGGGYTF
.	.	TRBV5-8	TRBJ1-5	CASSLDRESYQPQHF
.	.	TRBV28	TRBJ2-7	CASSPDSTYEQYF
.	.	TRBV20-1	TRBJ2-7	CSARRPYEQYF
TRBD2	.	TRBV6-2/TRBV6-3	TRBJ2-5	CASSYDSSGQETQYF
TRBD2	.	TRBV7-6	TRBJ2-1	CASSLKSSSGGRNEQFF
TRBD1	.	TRBV9	TRBJ1-4	CASSAGTGGAEKLFF
.	.	TRBV30	TRBJ1-2	CAWSTGYGYTF
.	few	TRBV7-9	TRBJ1-1	CASSAPQQATEAFF
.	.	TRBV5-4	TRBJ2-2	CASSLDRTGELFF
.	.	TRBV19	TRBJ2-7	CASSRARQASYEQYF
.	.	TRBV28	TRBJ1-4	CASSLSGTEKLFF
TRBD1	.	TRBV19	TRBJ1-6	CASSFRTGGASSYNSPLHF
.	.	TRBV24-1	TRBJ2-1	CATSDPFSHEQFF
TRBD2	.	TRBV28	TRBJ2-1	CASSATSRSSYNEQFF
TRBD2	.	TRBV5-1	TRBJ2-3	CASSGGESTDTQYF
.	once	TRBV11-2	TRBJ1-2	CASSPDRQYGYTF
.	.	TRBV7-2	TRBJ1-6	CASSLERTGFNPPLHF
.	.	TRBV21-1	TRBJ2-7	CASSKGEDAGTSPYEQYF
.	.	TRBV3-1/TRBV3-2	TRBJ1-6	CASSQQVYNSPLHF
.	.	TRBV11-3	TRBJ2-3	CASSLDPAGGTQYF
TRBD2	.	TRBV28	TRBJ2-6	CASSLRGGRGRSQSSGANVLTF
.	.	TRBV14	TRBJ2-1	CASSPWTVYNEQFF
.	.	TRBV10-3	TRBJ1-2	CAISESPGNYGYTF
.	.	TRBV7-9	TRBJ1-4	CASSLAAANEKLFF
.	.	TRBV12-5	TRBJ1-3	CASGLVATGRGNTIYF
TRBD2	.	TRBV2	TRBJ2-5	CASSDPGLAGGQETQYF
.	few	TRBV5-5	TRBJ2-1	CASTLGPRGINEQFF
.	.	TRBV3-1/TRBV3-2	TRBJ1-1	CASSLQDRGTEAFF
TRBD1	.	TRBV28	TRBJ2-1	CASSPGTGDMDEQFF
TRBD2	once	TRBV11-1	TRBJ2-3	CASSSGLAPPDTQYF
TRBD1	.	TRBV7-9	TRBJ2-1	CASSARTGSYNEQFF
.	.	TRBV9	TRBJ2-1	CASSVGFGQSEQFF
.	.	TRBV28	TRBJ1-2	CASRNNRERYGYTF
.	.	TRBV7-2	TRBJ2-1	CASSSYLAREQFF
TRBD1	.	TRBV28	TRBJ2-7	CASSLIVLTGRTYEQYF
.	.	TRBV16	TRBJ1-1	CASSQRTGYTEAFF
.	.	TRBV2	TRBJ1-1	CASRDGSSNTEAFF
.	once	TRBV14	TRBJ1-5	CASSRTADQPQHF
.	.	TRBV6-5	TRBJ1-4	CASSYGGVSNEKLFF
.	.	TRBV5-1	TRBJ2-5	CASSLAGETQYF
.	.	TRBV3-1/TRBV3-2	TRBJ1-2	CASSQVSAGGYTF
TRBD2	.	TRBV6-5	TRBJ2-3	CASSKLAGDSDTQYF
.	.	TRBV11-3	TRBJ2-3	CASSVERRGKDTQYF
.	few	TRBV14	TRBJ2-3	CASSFLLTDTQYF
.	few	TRBV5-1	TRBJ1-2	CASSLGTVHGYTF
.	.	TRBV11-1	TRBJ2-4	CASSSTGLAKNIQYF
TRBD2	.	TRBV5-4	TRBJ2-7	CASSPGGLASYEQYF
.	few	TRBV28	TRBJ1-6	CASSLGGGVNSPLHF